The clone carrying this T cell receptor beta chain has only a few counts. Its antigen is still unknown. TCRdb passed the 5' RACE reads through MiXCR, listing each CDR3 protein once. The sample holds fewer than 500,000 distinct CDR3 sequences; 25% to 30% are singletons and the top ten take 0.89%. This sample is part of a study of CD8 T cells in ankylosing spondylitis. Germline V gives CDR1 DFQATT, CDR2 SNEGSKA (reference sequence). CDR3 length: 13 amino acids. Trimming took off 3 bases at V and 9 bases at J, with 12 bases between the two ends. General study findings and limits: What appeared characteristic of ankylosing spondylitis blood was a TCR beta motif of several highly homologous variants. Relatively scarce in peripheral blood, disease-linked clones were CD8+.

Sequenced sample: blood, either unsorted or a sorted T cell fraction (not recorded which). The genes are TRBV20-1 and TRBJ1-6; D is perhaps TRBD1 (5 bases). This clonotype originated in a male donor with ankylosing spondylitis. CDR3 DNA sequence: TGCAGTGCTAGGGGACCGCGGGCTTCACCCCTCCACTTT. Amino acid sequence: CSARGPRASPLHF.